A single sample gave rise to the 23 T cell receptor beta chains below, sequenced in a study of glioma-infiltrating T cells after dendritic cell vaccination (dated by TCRdb to 2016 to 2017). According to the study, the label for this sample's time point signals: after dendritic cell vaccination, including at tumor progression/relapse. The library was produced with the immunoSEQ multiplex PCR assay. TCRdb re-hosts the immuneACCESS table, in-frame sequences only. Its copies lack some clones; in the studies checked, an unresolved V gene accounts for under half of them, and the cause for the rest is not known. Here the sample has approximately 92,000 clones; about 85% occur a single time. The ten largest clones take up 4.5% to 5.5% of the sample. Sequencing used blood, obtained after dendritic cell vaccination. These receptors all come from a human donor with glioblastoma.

This chain joins TRBV5-4 and TRBJ2-1, with D possibly matching TRBD2 (5 bases). Germline V gene sequence: CDR1 SGHNT, CDR2 YYREEE (reference sequence). Deletions cut 1 base from V and 10 bases from J, with 18 bases between. This CDR3 comprises 15 residues. The CDR3, as DNA: TGTGCCAGCAGCTTGTCCGAGGGATTTCTACAGGAGCAGTTCTTC. Amino acids: CASSLSEGFLQEQFF. Looking up the rest from reference TRBV5-4 and TRBJ2-1 gives the full variable domain: ETGVTQSPTHLIKTRGQQVTLRCSSQSGHNTVSWYQQALGQGPQFIFQYYREEENGRGNFPPRFSGLQFPNYSSELNVNALELDDSALYLCASSLSEGFLQEQFFGPGTRLTVL.

In this sample, this clone turned up once. The chain combines TRBV7-9 with TRBJ2-3; TRBD1 aligns across 7 bases. The CDR3 runs to 14 residues. In germline, CDR1 is SEHNR, CDR2 FQNEAQ (reference sequence). V trimming: 4 bases; J trimming: 7 bases; junction bases outside the gene matches: 8. CDR3 DNA: TGTGCCAGCAGCTCGAGTGGGACAGACTATACGCAGTATTTT. Translating it yields CASSSSGTDYTQYF. The variable domain in full, completed from reference TRBV7-9 and TRBJ2-3, reads DTGVSQNPRHKITKRGQNVTFRCDPISEHNRLYWYRQTLGQGPEFLTYFQNEAQLEKSRLLSDRFSAERPKGSFSTLEIQRTEQGDSAMYLCASSSSGTDYTQYFGPGTRLTVL.

The gene calls are TRBV13 and TRBJ2-1, with TRBD2 matching over 7 bases. The CDR3 runs to 15 residues. From germline, CDR1 is PRHDT and CDR2 FYEKMQ (reference sequence). Trimming took 2 bases from V and 3 from J; bases not matched to a gene: 4. The CDR3: CASSLPTGGYNEQFF. In nucleotides, the CDR3 is TGTGCCAGCAGCTTACCCACGGGAGGCTACAATGAGCAGTTCTTC.

The chain is built from TRBV2 and TRBJ1-2; weak D call: TRBD1 (5 bases). Germline CDR1 SNHLY, CDR2 FYNNEI. This CDR3 region has 14 residues. V gave up 2 bases and J gave up 8 bases, with 15 bases separating them. The CDR3 spells CASSENLGGGGYTF. CDR3 coding DNA: TGTGCCAGCAGTGAAAACTTGGGGGGAGGGGGCTACACCTTC.

The chain has TRBV7-9 and TRBJ1-3, with a possible D match to TRBD1 (5 bases). The germline V gene encodes CDR1 SEHNR and CDR2 FQNEAQ (reference sequence). The V end was cut by 1 base, the J end by 0 bases, with 10 bases between. The CDR3 spans 16 residues. CDR3 in amino acids: CASSLGGSLSGNTIYF. The CDR3 DNA follows: TGTGCCAGCAGCTTAGGGGGCAGCCTCTCTGGAAACACCATATATTTT.

J is TRBJ2-3 and V is TRBV5-6, with D possibly being TRBD1 (6 bases). The CDR3 consists of 15 residues. Germline V lookup: CDR1 SGHDT, CDR2 YYEEEE. The V gene lost 2 bases and the J gene lost 0 bases, with 10 bases spanning the gap. For the CDR3, the DNA is TGTGCCAGCAGCTTCCGCACAGGGAGCACAGATACGCAGTATTTT. This encodes CASSFRTGSTDTQYF.

The chain employs TRBV19 and TRBJ1-1; D gene ambiguous. CDR1 LNHDA and CDR2 SQIVND come from the germline V gene (reference sequence). The V end lost 2 bases, the J end lost 0 bases, and 7 bases lay between the germline ends. The CDR3 extends over 14 amino acids. The CDR3, as DNA: TGTGCCAGTAGTATAAACGACTTGAACACTGAAGCTTTCTTT. Amino acids: CASSINDLNTEAFF.

Here the CDR3 DNA reads TGCGCCAGCAGTCGGCGGGGAGGGGATAGCAATCAGCCCCAGCATTTT. This codes for CASSRRGGDSNQPQHF. V and J are TRBV10-2 and TRBJ1-5, with D perhaps TRBD1 (5 bases). Germline assignment: CDR1 WSHSY and CDR2 SAAADI. V lost 5 bases and J 0 bases, leaving 14 bases between the germline ends. The CDR3 is 16 amino acids.

The chain links TRBV11-2 to TRBJ2-7, with 16 bases matching TRBD2. The J segment lost 3 bases and the V segment lost 5 bases, leaving 7 bases of the junction unmatched. This CDR3 is 17 amino acids long. The V gene's germline CDR1 is SGHAT and CDR2 FQNNGV. The CDR3 coding sequence is TGTGCCAGCAGCCCGGGACTAGCGGGAGGGGTACGCTACGAGCAGTACTTC. Its translation is CASSPGLAGGVRYEQYF.

The chain links TRBV9 to TRBJ2-3; TRBD2 agrees at 9 bases. V lost 4 bases, J lost 2 bases, and 8 bases stayed unmatched. Germline V gene lookup returns CDR1 SGDLS and CDR2 YYNGEE. The CDR3 has 16 amino acids. The CDR3 nucleotides are TGTGCCAGCAGCCCGCGGGTAGCGGGGGTCACAGATACGCAGTATTTT. It is translated as CASSPRVAGVTDTQYF.

This clone was counted at least ten times. The chain carries TRBV10-2 and TRBJ2-3; TRBD2 matches 7 bases. CDR3 length: 14 residues. V was pared by 6 bases and J by 5 bases, with 8 bases of the junction left unmatched. Germline V CDR1 and CDR2: WSHSY, SAAADI. CDR3 loop: CASRGLLNEDTQYF. CDR3 DNA sequence: TGCGCCAGCAGGGGACTACTCAACGAAGATACGCAGTATTTT.

V usage is TRBV5-1 and J usage is TRBJ2-5; 12 bases agree with TRBD2. Germline V lookup: CDR1 SGHRS, CDR2 YFSETQ. V was pared by 0 bases and J by 4 bases, with 1 base of the junction left unmatched. The CDR3 spans 15 residues. In DNA form, the CDR3 reads TGCGCCAGCAGCTTGGGGACTAGCGGGACAGAGACCCAGTACTTC. Its protein product is CASSLGTSGTETQYF.

The CDR3 sequence is CASSERSATGSLRYTF. The DNA of the CDR3 is TGTGCCAGTAGCGAACGATCTGCGACAGGGAGTTTGCGCTACACCTTC. The J gene is TRBJ1-2, the V gene TRBV19; TRBD1 matches 7 bases. CDR3 length: 16 amino acids. Germline V gene sequence: CDR1 LNHDA, CDR2 SQIVND (reference sequence). V shed 6 bases, J shed 9 bases, and the junction held 19 bases outside the gene matches.

The chain links TRBV19 to TRBJ2-1; 11 bases match TRBD2. This CDR3 has 13 residues. V shed 8 bases, J shed 7 bases, and the junction held 4 bases outside the gene matches. Germline assignment: CDR1 LNHDA and CDR2 SQIVND (reference sequence). The CDR3 spells CASRLAGLNEQFF. The CDR3 DNA reads TGTGCCAGTCGACTAGCGGGATTAAATGAGCAGTTCTTC.

This rearrangement joins TRBV7-3 to TRBJ2-3; D is ambiguous. The CDR3 has 16 residues. V lost 4 bases and J 0 bases, leaving 14 bases between the germline ends. Germline lookup yields CDR1 SGHTA and CDR2 FQGTGA. CDR3 sequence: CASSYGGLYSTDTQYF. Here the CDR3 DNA reads TGTGCCAGCAGCTACGGCGGATTGTACAGCACAGATACGCAGTATTTT.

This chain uses TRBV18 with TRBJ2-5; D ambiguous. Germline values: CDR1 KGHSH, CDR2 LQKENI. Trimming stripped 5 bases from V and 2 bases from J, with 6 bases between. The CDR3 loop spans 12 amino acids. In nucleotides, the CDR3 is TGTGCCAGCTCAGGCCAGCAAGAGACCCAGTACTTC. This encodes CASSGQQETQYF. Full variable domain (outside the CDR3, taken from reference TRBV18 and TRBJ2-5): NAGVMQNPRHLVRRRGQEARLRCSPMKGHSHVYWYRQLPEEGLKFMVYLQKENIIDESGMPKERFSAEFPKEGPSILRIQQVVRGDSAAYFCASSGQQETQYFGPGTRLLVL.

This clone has at least ten counts. V and J are TRBV12-5 and TRBJ1-2, with 9 positions matching TRBD1. Germline V gives CDR1 LGHNT, CDR2 FRNRAP. V gave up 2 bases and J gave up 5 bases; unmatched junction bases: 9. This CDR3 is 16 amino acids long. The CDR3 protein is CASGLPKTGTGYGYTF. The CDR3 nucleotides are TGTGCTAGTGGTTTGCCCAAAACCGGGACAGGGTATGGCTACACCTTC.

V gene TRBV19 combines with J gene TRBJ1-1; D unresolved. The CDR3 covers 14 residues. With 6 bases removed from V and 0 bases from J, the gap between germline ends came to 11 bases. The germline V gene has CDR1 LNHDA and CDR2 SQIVND (reference sequence). The CDR3 nucleotides are TGTGCCAGTAGCTCCTTACAGCTGAACACTGAAGCTTTCTTT. Residues: CASSSLQLNTEAFF.

The J gene is TRBJ2-1, the V gene TRBV5-1; D unclear. CDR3 length: 16 residues. Germline V lookup: CDR1 SGHRS, CDR2 YFSETQ. Trimming removed 2 bases at V and 5 bases at J, with 17 bases between. For the CDR3, the DNA is TGCGCCAGCAGCTTTTTACCGGGTGGCACTCACAATGAGCAGTTCTTC. Its protein is CASSFLPGGTHNEQFF.

This chain links TRBV2 with TRBJ1-1; maybe TRBD1 (5 bases). The CDR3 is 13 amino acids. The V gene's germline CDR1 is SNHLY and CDR2 FYNNEI. The V and J ends lost 0 bases and 4 bases respectively, with 6 bases between them. CDR3 in amino acids: CASSEARATEAFF. The CDR3 nucleotides are TGTGCCAGCAGTGAAGCCAGGGCCACTGAAGCTTTCTTT.

The chain recombines TRBV5-1 with TRBJ1-2; a weak D match, TRBD1 (5 bases). Germline-derived CDR1 and CDR2 are SGHRS and YFSETQ. Trimming removed 4 bases at V and 8 bases at J, with 12 bases between. The CDR3 runs to 12 residues. In DNA form, the CDR3 reads TGCGCCAGCAGCCCTGGGGGGGTCGGCTACACCTTC. Its translation: CASSPGGVGYTF. Full variable domain (rest looked up from reference TRBV5-1 and TRBJ1-2): KAGVTQTPRYLIKTRGQQVTLSCSPISGHRSVSWYQQTPGQGLQFLFEYFSETQRNKGNFPGRFSGRQFSNSRSEMNVSTLELGDSALYLCASSPGGVGYTFGSGTRLTVV.

V usage is TRBV10-3 and J usage is TRBJ1-2; D uncertain. V lost 7 bases and J lost 7, with 13 bases in between. The CDR3 is 12 amino acids. In germline, CDR1 is ENHRY, CDR2 SYGVKD. CDR3 sequence: CAITGNSAGYTF. The CDR3 DNA is TGTGCCATCACAGGCAACTCTGCTGGCTACACCTTC.

This clone was counted between two and nine times. V usage is TRBV6-5 and J usage is TRBJ2-7; 12 bases line up with TRBD2. Losses at the gene ends were 2 bases for V and 4 bases for J; bases not matched to a gene: 6. The CDR3 is made up of 16 amino acids. Germline V gene sequence: CDR1 MNHEY, CDR2 SVGAGI. In DNA form, the CDR3 reads TGTGCCAGCAGTTACGGCACTAGCGGGAGGCCTTACGAGCAGTACTTC. Translating it yields CASSYGTSGRPYEQYF.